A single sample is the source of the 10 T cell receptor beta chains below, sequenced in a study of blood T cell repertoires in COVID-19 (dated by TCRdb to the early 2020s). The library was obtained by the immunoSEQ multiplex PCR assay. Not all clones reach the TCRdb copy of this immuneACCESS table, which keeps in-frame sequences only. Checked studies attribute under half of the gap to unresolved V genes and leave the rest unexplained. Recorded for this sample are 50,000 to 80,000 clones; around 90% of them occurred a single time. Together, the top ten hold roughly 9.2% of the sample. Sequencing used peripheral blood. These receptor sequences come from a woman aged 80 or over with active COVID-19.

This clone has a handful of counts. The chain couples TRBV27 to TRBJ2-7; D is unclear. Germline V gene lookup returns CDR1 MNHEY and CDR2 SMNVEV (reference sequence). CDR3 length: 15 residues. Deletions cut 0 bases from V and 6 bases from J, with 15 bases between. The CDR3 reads CASSLSYDTTGEQYF. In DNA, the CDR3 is TGTGCCAGCAGTTTATCGTACGACACCACCGGCGAGCAGTACTTC.

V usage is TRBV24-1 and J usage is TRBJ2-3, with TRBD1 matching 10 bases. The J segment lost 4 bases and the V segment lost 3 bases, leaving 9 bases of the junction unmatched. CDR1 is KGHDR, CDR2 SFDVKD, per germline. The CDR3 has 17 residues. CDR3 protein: CATSDRAADRGPDTQYF. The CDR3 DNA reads TGTGCCACCAGTGATCGGGCCGCCGACAGGGGGCCAGATACGCAGTATTTT.

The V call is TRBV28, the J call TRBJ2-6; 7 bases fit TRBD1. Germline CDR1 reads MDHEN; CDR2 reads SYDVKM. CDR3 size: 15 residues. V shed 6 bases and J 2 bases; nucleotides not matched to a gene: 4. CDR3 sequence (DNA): TGTGCCAGCAGGGTTCAGGGGGCTGGGGCCAACGTCCTGACTTTC. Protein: CASRVQGAGANVLTF.

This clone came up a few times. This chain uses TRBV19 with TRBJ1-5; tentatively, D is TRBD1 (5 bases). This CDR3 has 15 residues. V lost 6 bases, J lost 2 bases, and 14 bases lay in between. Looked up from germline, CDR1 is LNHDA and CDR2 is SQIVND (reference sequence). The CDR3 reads CASRRRGDGNQPQHF. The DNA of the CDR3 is TGTGCCAGTAGGAGGCGCGGGGACGGCAATCAGCCCCAGCATTTT.

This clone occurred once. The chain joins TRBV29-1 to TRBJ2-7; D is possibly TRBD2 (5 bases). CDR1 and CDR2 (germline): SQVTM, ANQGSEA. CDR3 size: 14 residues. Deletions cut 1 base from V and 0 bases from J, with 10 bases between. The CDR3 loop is CSVEVAGSSYEQYV. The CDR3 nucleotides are TGCAGCGTTGAAGTCGCGGGCAGCTCCTACGAGCAGTACGTC.

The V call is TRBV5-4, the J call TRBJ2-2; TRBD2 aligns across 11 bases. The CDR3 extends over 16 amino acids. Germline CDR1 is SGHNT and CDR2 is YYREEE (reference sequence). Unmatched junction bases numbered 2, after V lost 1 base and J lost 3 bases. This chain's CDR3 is CASSLTSGGDTGELFF. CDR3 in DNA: TGTGCCAGCAGCTTGACTAGCGGGGGTGACACCGGGGAGCTGTTTTTT.

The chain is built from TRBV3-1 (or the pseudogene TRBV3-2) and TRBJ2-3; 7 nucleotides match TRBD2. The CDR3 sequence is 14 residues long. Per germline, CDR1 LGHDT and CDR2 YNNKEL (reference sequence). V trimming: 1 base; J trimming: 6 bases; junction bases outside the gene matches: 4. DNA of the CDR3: TGTGCCAGCAGCCAAGGGACTAGTAAGGATACGCAGTATTTT. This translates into CASSQGTSKDTQYF.

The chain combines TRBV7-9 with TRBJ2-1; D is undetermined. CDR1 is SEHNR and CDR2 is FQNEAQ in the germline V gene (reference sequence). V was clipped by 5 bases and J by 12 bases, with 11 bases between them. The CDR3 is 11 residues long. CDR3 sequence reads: CASSREVRQFF. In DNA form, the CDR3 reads TGTGCCAGCAGCAGGGAAGTGAGGCAGTTCTTC.

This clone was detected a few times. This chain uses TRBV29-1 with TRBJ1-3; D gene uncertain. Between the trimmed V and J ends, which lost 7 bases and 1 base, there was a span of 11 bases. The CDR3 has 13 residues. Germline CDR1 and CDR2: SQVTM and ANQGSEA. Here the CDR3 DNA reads TGCAGCGCCAATGCGGGTTCTGGAAACACCATATATTTT. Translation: CSANAGSGNTIYF.

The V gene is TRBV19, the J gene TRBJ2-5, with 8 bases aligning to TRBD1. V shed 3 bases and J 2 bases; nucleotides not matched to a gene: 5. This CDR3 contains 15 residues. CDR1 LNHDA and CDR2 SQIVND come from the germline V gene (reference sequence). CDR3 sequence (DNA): TGTGCCAGTAGTATGCGTGACAGGGGACAAGAGACCCAGTACTTC. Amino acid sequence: CASSMRDRGQETQYF.